This TCR beta chain emerged from a study of blood T cell repertoires in COVID-19. Whole-study context: Spain, Italy and the United States supplied samples that represented acute and convalescent COVID-19. Sample material is recorded as cDNA or gDNA derived from T cells, B-cell-depleted T cells, or PBMCs.

The V gene lost 5 bases and the J gene lost 1 base, with 11 bases spanning the gap. Germline assignment: CDR1 SGHAT and CDR2 FQNNGV. This CDR3 spans 14 amino acids. Per the original methods: Scientists estimated how many nucleated cells there were by amplifying reference gene primers. The method was immunoSEQ multiplex PCR; TCRdb's version includes in-frame clones alone and lacks a portion of them. The V and J calls and clone size are taken from that table; D and trimming were inferred from the DNA. The repertoire holds 150,000 to 200,000 clones, with just under 95% as singletons. In this sample, this clone turned up once.

The receptor was derived from a woman between 45 and 60 years old with acute or convalescent COVID-19. The sample consisted of peripheral blood. The chain links TRBV11-2 to TRBJ2-5; possibly TRBD1 for D (5 bases). The CDR3 protein is CASSPDRGQETQYF. The CDR3 region has the DNA TGTGCCAGCAGCCCCGACAGAGGCCAAGAGACCCAGTACTTC.